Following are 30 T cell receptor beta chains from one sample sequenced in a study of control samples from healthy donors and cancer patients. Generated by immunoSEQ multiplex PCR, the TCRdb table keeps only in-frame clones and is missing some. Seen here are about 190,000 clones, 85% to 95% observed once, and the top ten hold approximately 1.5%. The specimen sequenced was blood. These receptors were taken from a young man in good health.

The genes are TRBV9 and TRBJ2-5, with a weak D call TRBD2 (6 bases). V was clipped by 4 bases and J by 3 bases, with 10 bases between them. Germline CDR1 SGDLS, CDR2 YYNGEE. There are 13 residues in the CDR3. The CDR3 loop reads CASSTGAEETQYF. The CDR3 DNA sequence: TGTGCCAGCAGCACGGGAGCCGAAGAGACCCAGTACTTC.

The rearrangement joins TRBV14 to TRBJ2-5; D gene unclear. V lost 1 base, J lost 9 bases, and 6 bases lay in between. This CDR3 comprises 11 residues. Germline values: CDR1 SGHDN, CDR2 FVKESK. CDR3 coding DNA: TGTGCCAGCAGCCAAGTAGTCGCCCAGTACTTC. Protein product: CASSQVVAQYF.

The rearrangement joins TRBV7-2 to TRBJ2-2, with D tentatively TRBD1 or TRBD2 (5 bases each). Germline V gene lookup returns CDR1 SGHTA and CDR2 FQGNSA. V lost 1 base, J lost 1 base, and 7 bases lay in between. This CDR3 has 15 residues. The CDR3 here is CASSLGGVNTGELFF. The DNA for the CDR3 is TGTGCCAGCAGCTTAGGAGGGGTGAACACCGGGGAGCTGTTTTTT.

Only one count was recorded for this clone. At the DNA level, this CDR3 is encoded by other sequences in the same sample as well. DNA of the CDR3: TGTGCCAGCTCACCAGGACAGGGGGACTCCTACGAGCAGTACTTC. Residues: CASSPGQGDSYEQYF. The chain has TRBV18 and TRBJ2-7; 10 bases align to TRBD1. The ends lost 2 bases at V and 0 bases at J; junction bases unmatched: 1. The CDR3 sequence is 15 residues long. CDR1 and CDR2 (germline): KGHSH, LQKENI. The whole variable domain, filled in from reference TRBV18 and TRBJ2-7, reads NAGVMQNPRHLVRRRGQEARLRCSPMKGHSHVYWYRQLPEEGLKFMVYLQKENIIDESGMPKERFSAEFPKEGPSILRIQQVVRGDSAAYFCASSPGQGDSYEQYFGPGTRLTVT.

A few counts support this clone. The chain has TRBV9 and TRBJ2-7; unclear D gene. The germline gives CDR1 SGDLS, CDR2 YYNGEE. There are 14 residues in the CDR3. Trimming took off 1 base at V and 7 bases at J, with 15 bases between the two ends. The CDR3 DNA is TGTGCCAGCAGCGTATCGATGGGAAGAGAAGAGCAGTACTTC. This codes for CASSVSMGREEQYF.

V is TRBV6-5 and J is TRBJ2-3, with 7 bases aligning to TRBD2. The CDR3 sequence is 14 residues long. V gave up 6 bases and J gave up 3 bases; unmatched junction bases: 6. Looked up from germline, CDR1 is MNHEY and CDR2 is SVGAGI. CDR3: CASSIIGGTDTQYF. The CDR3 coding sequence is TGTGCCAGCAGCATCATCGGGGGGACAGATACGCAGTATTTT.

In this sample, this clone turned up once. CDR3 sequence: CATSMDRRNYGYTF. As DNA, the CDR3 is TGTGCCACCAGCATGGACAGGCGTAACTATGGCTACACCTTC. The chain has TRBV15 and TRBJ1-2, with 7 bases fitting TRBD1. The CDR3 runs 14 residues. Per germline, CDR1 LNHNV and CDR2 YYDKDF (reference sequence). After removal of 4 bases from V and 1 base from J, the junction contained 3 bases not matched to a gene.

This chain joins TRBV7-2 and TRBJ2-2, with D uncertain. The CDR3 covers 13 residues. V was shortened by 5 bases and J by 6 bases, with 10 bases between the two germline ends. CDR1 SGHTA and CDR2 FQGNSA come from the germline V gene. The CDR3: CASSGIRSGELFF. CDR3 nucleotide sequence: TGTGCCAGCAGCGGAATTAGGTCCGGGGAGCTGTTTTTT.

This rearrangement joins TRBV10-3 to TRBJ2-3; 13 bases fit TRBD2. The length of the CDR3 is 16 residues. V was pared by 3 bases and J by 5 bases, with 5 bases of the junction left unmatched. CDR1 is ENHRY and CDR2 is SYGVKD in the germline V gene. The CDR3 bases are TGTGCCATCAGTGATCGGACTAGCGGGGGCGAAGATACGCAGTATTTT. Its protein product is CAISDRTSGGEDTQYF.

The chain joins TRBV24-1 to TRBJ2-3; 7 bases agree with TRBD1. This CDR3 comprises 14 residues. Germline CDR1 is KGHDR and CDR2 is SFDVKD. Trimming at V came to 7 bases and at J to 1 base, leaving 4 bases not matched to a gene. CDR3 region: CATSRQGGTDTQYF. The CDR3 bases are TGTGCCACCAGCCGACAGGGCGGCACAGATACGCAGTATTTT.

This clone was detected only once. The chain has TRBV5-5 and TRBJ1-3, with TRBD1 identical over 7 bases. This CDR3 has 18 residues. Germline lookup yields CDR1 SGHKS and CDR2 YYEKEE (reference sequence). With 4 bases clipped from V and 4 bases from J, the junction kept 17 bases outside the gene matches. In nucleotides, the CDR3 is TGTGCCAGCAGCCAAAGAGCGAATACAGGGGCTAAGGGAAACACCATATATTTT. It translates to CASSQRANTGAKGNTIYF.

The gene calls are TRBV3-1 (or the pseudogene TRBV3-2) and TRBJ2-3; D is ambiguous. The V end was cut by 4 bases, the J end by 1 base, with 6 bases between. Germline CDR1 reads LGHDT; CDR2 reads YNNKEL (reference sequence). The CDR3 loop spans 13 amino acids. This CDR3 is CASSPRGTDTQYF. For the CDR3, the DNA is TGTGCCAGCAGCCCTCGGGGCACAGATACGCAGTATTTT.

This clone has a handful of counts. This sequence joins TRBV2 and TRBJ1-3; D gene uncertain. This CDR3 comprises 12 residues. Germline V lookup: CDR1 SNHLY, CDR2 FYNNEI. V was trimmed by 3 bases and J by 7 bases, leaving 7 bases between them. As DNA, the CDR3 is TGTGCCAGCAGTGAGCCAGGCAACACCATATATTTT. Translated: CASSEPGNTIYF.

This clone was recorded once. This chain's CDR3 is CASSPPGLQSSTQYF. As DNA, the CDR3 is TGTGCCAGCTCACCACCGGGTTTACAGTCGTCGACCCAGTACTTC. The chain combines TRBV18 with TRBJ2-5; D remains unclear. The CDR3 covers 15 residues. Trimming pared 0 bases from V and 7 bases from J, leaving 15 bases between. Germline lookup yields CDR1 KGHSH and CDR2 LQKENI.

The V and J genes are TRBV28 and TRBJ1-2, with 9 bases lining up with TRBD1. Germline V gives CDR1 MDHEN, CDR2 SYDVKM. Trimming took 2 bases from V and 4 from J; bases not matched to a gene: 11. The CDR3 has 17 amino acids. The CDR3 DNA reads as TGTGCCAGCAGTTTAGCTTCAGGGACAGGGCATATCTATGGCTACACCTTC. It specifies CASSLASGTGHIYGYTF.

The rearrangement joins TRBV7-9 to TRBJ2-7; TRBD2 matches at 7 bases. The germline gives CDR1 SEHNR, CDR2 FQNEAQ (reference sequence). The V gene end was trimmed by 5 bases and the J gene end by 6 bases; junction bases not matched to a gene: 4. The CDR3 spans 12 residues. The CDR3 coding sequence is TGTGCCAGCAGCCGGGGGGATCGCGAGCAGTACTTC. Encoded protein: CASSRGDREQYF. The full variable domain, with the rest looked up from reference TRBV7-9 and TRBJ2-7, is DTGVSQNPRHKITKRGQNVTFRCDPISEHNRLYWYRQTLGQGPEFLTYFQNEAQLEKSRLLSDRFSAERPKGSFSTLEIQRTEQGDSAMYLCASSRGDREQYFGPGTRLTVT.

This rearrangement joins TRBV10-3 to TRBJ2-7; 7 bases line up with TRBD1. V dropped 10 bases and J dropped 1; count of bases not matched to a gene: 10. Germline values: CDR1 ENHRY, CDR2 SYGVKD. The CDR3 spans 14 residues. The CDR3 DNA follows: TGTGCCACACAATTGGACAGGCTATCCTACGAGCAGTACTTC. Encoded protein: CATQLDRLSYEQYF.

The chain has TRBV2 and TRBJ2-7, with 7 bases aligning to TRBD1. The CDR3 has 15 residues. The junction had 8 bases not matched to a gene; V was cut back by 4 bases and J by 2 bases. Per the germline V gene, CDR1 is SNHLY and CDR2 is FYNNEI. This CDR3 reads CASSGARDSAYEQYF. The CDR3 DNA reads TGTGCCAGCAGTGGGGCCCGGGACAGCGCCTACGAGCAGTACTTC.

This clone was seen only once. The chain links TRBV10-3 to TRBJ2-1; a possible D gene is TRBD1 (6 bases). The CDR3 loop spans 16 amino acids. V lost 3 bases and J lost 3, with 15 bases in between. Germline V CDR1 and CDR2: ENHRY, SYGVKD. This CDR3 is CAISEGQIRLYNEQFF. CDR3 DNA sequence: TGTGCCATCAGTGAAGGACAGATCCGTCTCTACAATGAGCAGTTCTTC.

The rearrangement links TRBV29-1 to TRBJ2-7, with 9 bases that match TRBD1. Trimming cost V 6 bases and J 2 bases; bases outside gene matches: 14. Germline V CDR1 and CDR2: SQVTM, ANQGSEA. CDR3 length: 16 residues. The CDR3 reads CSVIKLDRGRTYEQYF. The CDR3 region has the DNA TGCAGCGTAATTAAATTGGACAGGGGAAGAACCTACGAGCAGTACTTC.

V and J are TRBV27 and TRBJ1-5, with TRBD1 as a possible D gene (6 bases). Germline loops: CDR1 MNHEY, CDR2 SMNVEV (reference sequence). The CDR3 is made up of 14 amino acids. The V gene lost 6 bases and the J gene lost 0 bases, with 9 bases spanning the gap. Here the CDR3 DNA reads TGTGCCAGCAGCCGGACAGATAGCAATCAGCCCCAGCATTTT. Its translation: CASSRTDSNQPQHF.

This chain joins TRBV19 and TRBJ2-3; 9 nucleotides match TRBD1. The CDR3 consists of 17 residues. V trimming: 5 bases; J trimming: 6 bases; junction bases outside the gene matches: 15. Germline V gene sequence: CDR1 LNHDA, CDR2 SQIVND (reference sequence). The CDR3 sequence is CASSPTGQGPRGDTQYF. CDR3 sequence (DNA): TGTGCCAGTAGTCCAACTGGACAGGGGCCACGCGGGGATACGCAGTATTTT.

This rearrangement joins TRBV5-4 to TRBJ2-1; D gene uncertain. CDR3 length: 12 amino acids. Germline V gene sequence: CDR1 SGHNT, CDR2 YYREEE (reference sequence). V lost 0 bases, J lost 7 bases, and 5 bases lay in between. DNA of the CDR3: TGTGCCAGCAGCTTGGTAAAAAATGAGCAGTTCTTC. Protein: CASSLVKNEQFF.

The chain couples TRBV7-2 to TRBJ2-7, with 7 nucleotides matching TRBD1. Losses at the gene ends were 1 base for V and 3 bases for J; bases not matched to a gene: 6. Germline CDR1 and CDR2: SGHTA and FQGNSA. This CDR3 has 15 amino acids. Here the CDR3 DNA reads TGTGCCAGCAGCTTAGGTAGGCCAGGGGGCTACGAGCAGTACTTC. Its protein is CASSLGRPGGYEQYF.

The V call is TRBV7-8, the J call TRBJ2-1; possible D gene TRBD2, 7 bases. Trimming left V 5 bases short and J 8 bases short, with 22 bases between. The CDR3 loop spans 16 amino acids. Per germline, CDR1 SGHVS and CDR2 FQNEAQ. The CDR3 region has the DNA TGTGCCAGCAGCCGCCCGTCGGCGGGGGCACTGGATGAGCAGTTCTTC. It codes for CASSRPSAGALDEQFF.

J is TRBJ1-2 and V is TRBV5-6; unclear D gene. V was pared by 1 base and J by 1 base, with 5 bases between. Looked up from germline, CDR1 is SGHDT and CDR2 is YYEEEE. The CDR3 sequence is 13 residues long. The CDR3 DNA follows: TGTGCCAGCAGCTTGAACGGTAACTATGGCTACACCTTC. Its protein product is CASSLNGNYGYTF.

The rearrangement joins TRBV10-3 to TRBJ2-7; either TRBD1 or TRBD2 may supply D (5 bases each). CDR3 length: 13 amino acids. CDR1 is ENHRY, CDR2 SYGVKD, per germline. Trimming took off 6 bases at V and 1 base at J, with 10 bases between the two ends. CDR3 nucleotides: TGTGCCATCAGGGGGGTCGAGTCCTACGAGCAGTACTTC. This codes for CAIRGVESYEQYF.

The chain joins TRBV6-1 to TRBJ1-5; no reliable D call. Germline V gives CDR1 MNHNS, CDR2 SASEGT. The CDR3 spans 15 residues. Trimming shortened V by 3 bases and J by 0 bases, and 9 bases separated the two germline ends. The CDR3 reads CASSESDYSNQPQHF. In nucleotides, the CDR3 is TGTGCCAGCAGTGAGTCAGATTATAGCAATCAGCCCCAGCATTTT.

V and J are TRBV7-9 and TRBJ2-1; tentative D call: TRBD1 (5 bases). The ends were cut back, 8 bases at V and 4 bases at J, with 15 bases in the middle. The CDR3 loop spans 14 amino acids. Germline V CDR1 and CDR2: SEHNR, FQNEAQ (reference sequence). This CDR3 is CASQPSAGYNEQFF. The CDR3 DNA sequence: TGTGCCAGCCAACCCTCGGCAGGGTACAATGAGCAGTTCTTC.

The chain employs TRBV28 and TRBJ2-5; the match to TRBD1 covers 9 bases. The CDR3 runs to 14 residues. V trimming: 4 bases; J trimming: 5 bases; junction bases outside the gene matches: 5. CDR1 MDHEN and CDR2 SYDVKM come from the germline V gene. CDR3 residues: CASSYGTGWETQYF. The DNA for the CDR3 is TGTGCCAGCAGTTACGGGACAGGGTGGGAGACCCAGTACTTC.